This TCR beta chain was recorded in a study of tumor-infiltrating lymphocytes in primary liver carcinoma (dated by TCRdb to about 2017). In the study overall: Of the five patients, three men and two women aged 30 to 69 years, four had hepatocellular carcinoma and one had combined HCC and intrahepatic cholangiocarcinoma. The tumors of the five patients were staged as T1-T3 N0M0, with maximum diameters ranging from roughly 4 to 10 cm. Samples yielded roughly 3.65 to 7.5 million productive TCRbeta reads; read depth did not differ significantly between tissue types. TCRbeta repertoire sequencing, expression microarrays and whole-exome sequencing were combined in the study across five regions of each liver tumor, with adjacent normal tissue and blood also included. A total of roughly 35 specimens from 5 patients went through TCRbeta repertoire sequencing, namely 25 tumor regions, 5 adjacent noncancerous liver tissues and 5 peripheral blood samples. To link TCRbeta repertoire diversity with the local molecular phenotype, the 25 or so tumor region samples were profiled using Agilent mRNA microarrays. Reproducibility between technical replicate repertoires was high, with correlation coefficients above 0.95 and mean shared-clone rates approximately 0.91. The paper as a whole reports these results and caveats: Only about 7-24% of top clones were present in all five regions of a tumor, suggesting spatial heterogeneity of tumor-infiltrating T cells. Because only the TCR beta chain was sequenced and unpaired alpha chains were not captured, true repertoire diversity is likely underestimated. Bulk unsorted samples precluded comparing CD4+ and CD8+ T cell repertoires. The top 250 clones made up a significantly larger repertoire fraction in tumors than in blood (p = 0.039). With just five or six patients in the study, the authors point out that the findings should be validated in a larger study. Pairs of tumor regions showed greater repertoire overlap (mean about 36%) than tumor-adjacent pairs (17%) or tumor-blood pairs (around 15%), which is consistent with antigen-driven expansion.

As for this clonotype: There is no known antigen for this receptor. No per-base quality is available; no much larger clone lies one base away.

Taken from the germline V gene, the CDR1 and CDR2 loops are SGHAT and FQNNGV. From its cysteine to its phenylalanine, the CDR3 spans 14 amino acids. Solely the CDR3 DNA is kept, with 42 bases framed from the first base. Total RNA and DNA were co-extracted without cell sorting from 20-30 mg of bulk tissue using the AllPrep DNA/RNA mini kit. Surgical resection was performed in China between late 2015 and March 2016 on a few patients with histopathologically diagnosed primary liver carcinoma. Chronic HBV infection was present in the patients, and the patients were treatment-naive at sampling. Five spatially separated regions were sampled per tumor: superior, inferior, left-lateral and right-lateral poles, plus the tumor centre. According to histology, viable tumor cells made up more than 90% of every tumor sample. Fresh tumor and adjacent tissue pieces were bisected; one half was stored in RNAlater at -80°C, the other sent for histology.

A constant-region primer and ProtoScript II reverse transcriptase were used to reverse-transcribe TCRbeta-specific cDNA from roughly 500 ng total RNA. The TCRbeta libraries were prepared through three rounds of nested multiplex PCR following a slightly modified ARM-PCR procedure. The first two PCR rounds used multiplex TRBV1-TRBV30 forward primers with a Cbeta reverse primer, each for about 10 cycles. Sample barcodes and Illumina adapters were added in a final 25-cycle PCR using Deep VentR polymerase. Amplicons of 200-500 bp were gel-purified with a QIAquick gel extraction kit before sequencing. An Illumina HiSeq 2500 was used to sequence the TCRbeta amplicons with 250-bp paired-end reads. The authors' analysis ran thus. Reads were quality-trimmed with Trimmomatic v0.33, and paired reads were merged with FLASH v1.2.11 to recover full CDR3 sequences. MiGEC v1.2.1b assigned V, D and J germline segments to the rearranged TCRbeta sequences. VDJtools v1.0.0 computed clonotype statistics and Shannon-Wiener diversity indices. To reduce sampling bias, subsequent analyses other than the diversity analysis used only the 250 most abundant clonotypes in each sample. Clones were called with MiXCR by TCRdb after fastp trimmed the public reads at Q25, and only in-frame beta chains were retained. Merged by CDR3 protein, the rows form single entries marked with the most common genes and DNA. The V and J calls here are based on TCRdb, not the publication. Across this sample there are 40,000 to 60,000 distinct CDR3 sequences, with roughly 70% seen only once. In total, the top ten clones hold just under 30% of the sample.

This clonotype was sampled from a man aged 35 to 55 with primary liver carcinoma and hepatitis B virus infection. The sequenced sample consisted of liver tumor tissue from sampling region 5. The cell subset or site label here, explained by the study, means: tumor region T5, tumor centre. This chain joins TRBV11-2 to TRBJ2-7; the D gene is unclear. CDR3 loop: CVRSLSDTAYEQYF. In nucleotides, the sequence is TGTGTCAGGAGCTTGTCTGACACTGCCTACGAGCAGTACTTC.